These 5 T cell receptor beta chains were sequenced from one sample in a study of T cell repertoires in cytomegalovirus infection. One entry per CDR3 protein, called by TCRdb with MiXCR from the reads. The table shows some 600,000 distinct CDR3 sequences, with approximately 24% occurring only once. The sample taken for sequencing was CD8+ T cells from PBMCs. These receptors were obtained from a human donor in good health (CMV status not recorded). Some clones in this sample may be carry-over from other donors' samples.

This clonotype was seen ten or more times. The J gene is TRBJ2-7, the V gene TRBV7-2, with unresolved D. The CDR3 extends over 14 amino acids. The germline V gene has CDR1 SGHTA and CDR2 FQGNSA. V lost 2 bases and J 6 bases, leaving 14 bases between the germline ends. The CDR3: CASSLHPTAIEQYF. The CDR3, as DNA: TGTGCCAGCAGCTTACACCCTACAGCAATCGAGCAGTACTTC. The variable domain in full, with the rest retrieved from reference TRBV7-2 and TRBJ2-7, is GAGVSQSPSNKVTEKGKDVELRCDPISGHTALYWYRQSLGQGLEFLIYFQGNSAPDKSGLPSDRFSAERTGGSVSTLTIQRTQQEDSAVYLCASSLHPTAIEQYFGPGTRLTVT.

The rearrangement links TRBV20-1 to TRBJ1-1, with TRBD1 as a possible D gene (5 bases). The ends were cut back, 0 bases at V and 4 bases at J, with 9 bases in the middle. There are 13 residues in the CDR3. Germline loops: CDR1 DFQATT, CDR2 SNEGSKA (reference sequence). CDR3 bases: TGCAGTGCTAGAGATTCCAGGGTCACTGAAGCTTTCTTT. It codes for CSARDSRVTEAFF.

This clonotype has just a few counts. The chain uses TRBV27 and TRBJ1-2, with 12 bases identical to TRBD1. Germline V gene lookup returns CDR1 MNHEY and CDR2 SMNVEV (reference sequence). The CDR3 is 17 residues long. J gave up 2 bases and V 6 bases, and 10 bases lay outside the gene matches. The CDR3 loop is CASSQRDRGQSNYGYTF. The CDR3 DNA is TGTGCCAGCAGCCAGCGGGACAGGGGGCAATCCAACTATGGCTACACCTTC.

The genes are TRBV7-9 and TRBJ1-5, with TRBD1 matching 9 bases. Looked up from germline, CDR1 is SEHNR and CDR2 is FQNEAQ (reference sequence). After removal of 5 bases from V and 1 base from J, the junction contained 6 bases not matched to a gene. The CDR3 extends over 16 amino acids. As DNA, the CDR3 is TGTGCCAGCAGCACGACGGACAGGGGAAGCAATCAGCCCCAGCATTTT. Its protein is CASSTTDRGSNQPQHF. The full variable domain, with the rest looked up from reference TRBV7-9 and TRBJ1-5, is DTGVSQNPRHKITKRGQNVTFRCDPISEHNRLYWYRQTLGQGPEFLTYFQNEAQLEKSRLLSDRFSAERPKGSFSTLEIQRTEQGDSAMYLCASSTTDRGSNQPQHFGDGTRLSIL.

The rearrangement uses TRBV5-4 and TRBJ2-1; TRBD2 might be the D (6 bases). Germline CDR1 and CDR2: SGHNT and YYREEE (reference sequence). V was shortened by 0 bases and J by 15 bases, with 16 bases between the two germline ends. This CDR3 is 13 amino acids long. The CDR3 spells CASSLGEVRGRFF. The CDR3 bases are TGTGCCAGCAGCTTGGGGGAGGTGAGGGGTCGGTTCTTC. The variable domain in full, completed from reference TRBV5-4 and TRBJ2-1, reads ETGVTQSPTHLIKTRGQQVTLRCSSQSGHNTVSWYQQALGQGPQFIFQYYREEENGRGNFPPRFSGLQFPNYSSELNVNALELDDSALYLCASSLGEVRGRFFGPGTRLTVL.